These 11 T cell receptor beta chains were all obtained from the same sample, sequenced in a study of cytomegalovirus exposure and HLA in healthy donors (TCRdb year 2017). The method behind the library was the immunoSEQ multiplex PCR assay. For the multiplex PCR, a mixture combining 60 forward primers for TCR Vbeta segments and 13 reverse primers for TCR Jbeta segments was used. Not all clones reach the TCRdb copy of this immuneACCESS table, which keeps in-frame sequences only. Checked studies attribute under half of the gap to unresolved V genes and leave the rest unexplained. This sample lists approximately 190,000 clones; approximately 81% were detected once. Around 0.26% of the sample goes to the ten largest clones. Sequencing input: PBMCs. Receptor source: a boy between 10 and 17 years old in good health and CMV-seronegative.

The sample holds one count of this clone. V and J are TRBV7-3 and TRBJ1-1; D not certain. The V end lost 5 bases, the J end lost 0 bases, and 10 bases lay between the germline ends. The CDR3 loop spans 14 amino acids. In germline, CDR1 is SGHTA, CDR2 FQGTGA. CDR3 DNA: TGTGCCAGCAGCCGAGAGCCTATGAACACTGAAGCTTTCTTT. This codes for CASSREPMNTEAFF.

This rearrangement joins TRBV27 to TRBJ1-2; 11 bases fit TRBD1. V was pared by 6 bases and J by 5 bases, with 5 bases of the junction left unmatched. Per germline, CDR1 MNHEY and CDR2 SMNVEV (reference sequence). The CDR3 totals 14 residues. The CDR3 spells CASRRTGGDYGYTF. As DNA, the CDR3 is TGTGCCAGCAGGCGGACAGGGGGCGATTATGGCTACACCTTC.

This chain uses TRBV7-6 with TRBJ1-6, with 8 bases that match TRBD1. The trim removed 1 base at V and 9 bases at J, leaving 5 bases unmatched. Germline V gene data show CDR1 as SGHVS and CDR2 as FNYEAQ. The CDR3 covers 15 residues. DNA for the CDR3: TGTGCCAGCAGCTTAGGGACAGGGTCTAGTTCACCCCTCCACTTT. Protein product: CASSLGTGSSSPLHF.

About this clone: Germline and junction disagree at one end, which may indicate a read error. This rearrangement joins TRBV7-7 to TRBJ2-3; D is unresolved. Looked up from germline, CDR1 is SSHAT and CDR2 is FNYEAQ (reference sequence). CDR3 length: 16 residues. The CDR3 sequence is CASSLCTVQDGDTQYF. CDR3 nucleotides: TGTGCTAGCAGCTTATGCACAGTCCAAGACGGAGATACGCAGTATTTT.

This chain links TRBV21-1 with TRBJ1-4. TRBV21-1 is a documented pseudogene. CDR3 length equals 12 residues. CDR3 nucleotide sequence: TGTGCCAGGGGGAGTCGGAATGAAAAACTGTTTTTT. Residues: CARGSRNEKLFF.

The chain couples TRBV7-2 to TRBJ1-4, with D unclear. Germline CDR1 SGHTA, CDR2 FQGNSA. This CDR3 is built from 12 residues. The ends were cut back, 2 bases at V and 5 bases at J, with 3 bases in the middle. The CDR3 protein is CASSLPNEKLFF. The CDR3 nucleotides read TGTGCCAGCAGCTTACCGAATGAAAAACTGTTTTTT.

In its sample, this clone was seen a few times. The V call is TRBV5-4, the J call TRBJ2-7; 13 bases map to TRBD2. V dropped 3 bases and J dropped 5; count of bases not matched to a gene: 5. Germline CDR1 is SGHNT and CDR2 is YYREEE (reference sequence). CDR3 length: 15 residues. CDR3 bases: TGTGCCAGCAGCTCAAGGACTAGCGGGAGTCACGAGCAGTACTTC. This encodes CASSSRTSGSHEQYF.

The chain carries TRBV6-1 and TRBJ2-1; D is ambiguous. Germline CDR1 MNHNS, CDR2 SASEGT. The V gene lost 7 bases and the J gene lost 0 bases, with 13 bases spanning the gap. The CDR3 contains 15 residues. This CDR3 is CASISRQSSYNEQFF. In DNA, the CDR3 is TGTGCCAGCATTTCGCGGCAGAGCTCCTACAATGAGCAGTTCTTC.

This clone was found a few times. The chain is built from TRBV5-4 and TRBJ1-6, with 7 bases fitting TRBD1. The CDR3 runs 14 residues. V shed 2 bases and J 9 bases; nucleotides not matched to a gene: 5. The germline CDR1 and CDR2 sequences are SGHNT and YYREEE (reference sequence). CDR3 in DNA: TGTGCCAGCAGCTTAGAACAGGGGATTTCACCCCTCCACTTT. This codes for CASSLEQGISPLHF. Filled out from reference TRBV5-4 and TRBJ1-6, the complete variable domain reads ETGVTQSPTHLIKTRGQQVTLRCSSQSGHNTVSWYQQALGQGPQFIFQYYREEENGRGNFPPRFSGLQFPNYSSELNVNALELDDSALYLCASSLEQGISPLHFGNGTRLTVT.

The chain combines TRBV10-3 with TRBJ2-7; D unclear. The CDR3 length is 14 residues. Germline values: CDR1 ENHRY, CDR2 SYGVKD. Trimming removed 10 bases at V and 0 bases at J, with 16 bases between. The DNA of the CDR3 is TGTGCCACCAATTTCGCGGCGGACTCCTACGAGCAGTACTTC. Translating gives CATNFAADSYEQYF.

V gene TRBV27 combines with J gene TRBJ2-7; 10 bases line up with TRBD2. The V segment lost 11 bases and the J segment 5 bases; nucleotides outside the gene matches: 15. This CDR3 spans 15 amino acids. Germline V CDR1 and CDR2: MNHEY, SMNVEV (reference sequence). The CDR3 nucleotides read TGTGCCGGCAATAAAGCGGGAGGGCCGTCCCACGAGCAGTACTTC. This encodes CAGNKAGGPSHEQYF.